This T cell receptor beta chain was found in a study of blood T cell repertoires in COVID-19. Turning to the study itself: The origin of the acute and convalescent COVID-19 samples was the United States, Italy and Spain. In each case, the material was cDNA or gDNA derived from T cells, B-cell-depleted T cells, or PBMCs.

Germline V gene sequence: CDR1 SGHNT, CDR2 YENEEA. The V segment lost 0 bases and the J segment 8 bases; nucleotides outside the gene matches: 3. The CDR3 runs 15 residues. Participants reported their clinical history, and cohort assignment relied on those reports. Per the study methods: Estimation of nucleated cell counts relied on the amplification of reference gene primers. Clones were sequenced by immunoSEQ multiplex PCR, and TCRdb holds only the in-frame ones, with some missing. The D gene and trimming were derived from the DNA, and the V and J assignments and clone size from that table. Of 150,000 to 190,000 clones listed, around 80% were seen once; the top ten hold 7.3%.

This sequence was found in a man aged 50 to 59 who had recovered from COVID-19. Source material: PBMCs or T cells enriched from blood (not recorded which). The V gene is TRBV11-3, the J gene TRBJ1-4, with TRBD1 matching over 10 bases. CDR3 in DNA: TGTGCCAGCAGCTTAGAAGGGACAGGGGTCGAAAAACTGTTTTTT. This encodes CASSLEGTGVEKLFF.